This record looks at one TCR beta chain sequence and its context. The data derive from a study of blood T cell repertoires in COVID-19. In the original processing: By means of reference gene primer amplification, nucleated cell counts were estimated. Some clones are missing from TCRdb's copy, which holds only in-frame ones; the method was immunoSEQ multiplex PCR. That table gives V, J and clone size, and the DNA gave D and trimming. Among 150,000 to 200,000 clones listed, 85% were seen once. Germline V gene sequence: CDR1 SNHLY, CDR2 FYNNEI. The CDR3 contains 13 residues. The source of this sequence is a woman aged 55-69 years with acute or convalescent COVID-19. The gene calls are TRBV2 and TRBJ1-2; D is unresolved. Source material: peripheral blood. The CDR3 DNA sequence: TGTGCGCGACATCACACCAGTTCCTATGGCTACACCTTC. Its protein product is CARHHTSSYGYTF. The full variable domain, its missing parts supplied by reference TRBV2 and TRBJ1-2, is EPEVTQTPSHQVTQMGQEVILRCVPISNHLYFYWYRQILGQKVEFLVSFYNNEISEKSEIFDDQFSVERPDGSNFTLKIRSTKLEDSAMYFCARHHTSSYGYTFGSGTRLTVV.